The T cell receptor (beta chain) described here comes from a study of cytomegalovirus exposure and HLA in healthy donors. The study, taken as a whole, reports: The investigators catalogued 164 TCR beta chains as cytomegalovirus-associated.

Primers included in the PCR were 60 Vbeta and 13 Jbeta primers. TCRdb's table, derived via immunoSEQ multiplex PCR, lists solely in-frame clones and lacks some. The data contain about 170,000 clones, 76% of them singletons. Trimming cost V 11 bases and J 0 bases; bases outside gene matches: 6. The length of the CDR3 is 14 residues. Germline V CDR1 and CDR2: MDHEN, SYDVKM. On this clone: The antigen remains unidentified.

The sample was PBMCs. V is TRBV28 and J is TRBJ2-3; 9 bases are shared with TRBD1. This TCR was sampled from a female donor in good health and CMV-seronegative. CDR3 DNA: TGTGCCTCCTGGGACAGGGTTAGCACAGATACGCAGTATTTT. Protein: CASWDRVSTDTQYF.